This entry features one T cell receptor (beta chain) sequence. The antigen is not known. Using its own MiXCR run on the RT-PCR reads, TCRdb lists one record per CDR3 protein. Altogether hundreds of thousands of distinct CDR3 sequences are present, about 25% being singletons, with the ten largest covering 1.9%. CDR3 length: 13 amino acids. The V and J ends lost 6 bases and 0 bases respectively, with 7 bases between them. The data belong to a study of response to subunit inactivated influenza vaccine. Study outcomes and limitations: Authors suggested each seasonal flu vaccination may recruit only limited numbers of new T cells.

This receptor was obtained from a man aged 50-60 years who received an inactivated influenza vaccine. The sample consisted of CD4+ T cells sorted from PBMCs, taken less than 6 days after vaccination. The V and J genes are TRBV12-3 or TRBV12-4 and TRBJ2-3; D perhaps matches TRBD1 (6 bases). The CDR3 nucleotides read TGTGCCAGCAGGCAGGGGAGCACAGATACGCAGTATTTT. This sequence encodes CASRQGSTDTQYF.